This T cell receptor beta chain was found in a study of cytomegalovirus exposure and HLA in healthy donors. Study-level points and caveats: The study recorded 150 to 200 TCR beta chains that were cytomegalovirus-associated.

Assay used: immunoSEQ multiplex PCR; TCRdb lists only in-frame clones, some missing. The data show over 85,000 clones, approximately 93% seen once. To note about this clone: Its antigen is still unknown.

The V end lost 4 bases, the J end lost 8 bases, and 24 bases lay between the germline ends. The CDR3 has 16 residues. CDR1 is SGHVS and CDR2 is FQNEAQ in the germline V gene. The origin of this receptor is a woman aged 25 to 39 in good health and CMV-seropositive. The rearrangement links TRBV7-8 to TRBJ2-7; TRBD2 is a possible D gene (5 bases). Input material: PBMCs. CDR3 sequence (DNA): TGTGCCAGCAGCTCCCACACCTCCGGGAAACCCTTTAAGCAGTACTTC. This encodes CASSSHTSGKPFKQYF. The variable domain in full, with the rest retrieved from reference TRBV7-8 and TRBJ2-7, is GAGVSQSPRYKVAKRGQDVALRCDPISGHVSLFWYQQALGQGPEFLTYFQNEAQLDKSGLPSDRFFAERPEGSVSTLKIQRTQQEDSAVYLCASSSHTSGKPFKQYFGPGTRLTVT.